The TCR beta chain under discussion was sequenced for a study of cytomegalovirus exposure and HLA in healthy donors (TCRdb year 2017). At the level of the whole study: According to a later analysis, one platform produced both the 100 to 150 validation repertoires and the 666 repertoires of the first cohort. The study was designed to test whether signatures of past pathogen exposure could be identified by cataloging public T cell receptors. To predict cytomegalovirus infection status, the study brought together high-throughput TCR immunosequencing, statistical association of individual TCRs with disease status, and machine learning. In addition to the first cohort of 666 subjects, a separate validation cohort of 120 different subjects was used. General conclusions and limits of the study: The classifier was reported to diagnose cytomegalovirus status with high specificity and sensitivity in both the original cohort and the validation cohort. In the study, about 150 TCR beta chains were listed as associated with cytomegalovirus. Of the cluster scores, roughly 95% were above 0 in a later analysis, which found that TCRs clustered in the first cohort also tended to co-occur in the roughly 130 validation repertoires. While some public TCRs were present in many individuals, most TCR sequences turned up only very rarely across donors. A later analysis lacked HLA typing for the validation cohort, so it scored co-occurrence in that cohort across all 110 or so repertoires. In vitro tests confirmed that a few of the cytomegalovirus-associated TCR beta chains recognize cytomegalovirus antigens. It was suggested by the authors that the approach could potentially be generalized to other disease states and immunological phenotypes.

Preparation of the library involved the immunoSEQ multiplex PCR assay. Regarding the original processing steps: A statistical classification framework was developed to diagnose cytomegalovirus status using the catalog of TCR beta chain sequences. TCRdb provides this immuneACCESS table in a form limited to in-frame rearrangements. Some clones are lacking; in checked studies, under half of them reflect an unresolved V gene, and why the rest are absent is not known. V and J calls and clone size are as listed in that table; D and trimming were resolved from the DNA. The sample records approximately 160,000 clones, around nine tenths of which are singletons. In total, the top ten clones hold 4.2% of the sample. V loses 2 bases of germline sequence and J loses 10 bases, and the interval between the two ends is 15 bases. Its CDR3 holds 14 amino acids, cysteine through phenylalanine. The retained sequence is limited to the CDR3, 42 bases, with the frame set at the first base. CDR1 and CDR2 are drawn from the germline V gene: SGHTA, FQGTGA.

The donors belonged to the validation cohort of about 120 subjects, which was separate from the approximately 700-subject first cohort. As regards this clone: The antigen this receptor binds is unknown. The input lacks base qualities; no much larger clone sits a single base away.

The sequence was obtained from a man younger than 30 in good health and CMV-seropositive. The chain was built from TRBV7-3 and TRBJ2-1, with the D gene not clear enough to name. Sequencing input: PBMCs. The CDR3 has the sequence CASSLLEGQEEQFF. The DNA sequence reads TGTGCCAGCAGCTTATTGGAAGGTCAGGAAGAGCAGTTCTTC. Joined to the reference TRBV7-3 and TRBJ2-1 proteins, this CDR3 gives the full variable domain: GAGVSQTPSNKVTEKGKYVELRCDPISGHTALYWYRQSLGQGPEFLIYFQGTGAADDSGLPNDRFFAVRPEGSVSTLKIQRTERGDSAVYLCASSLLEGQEEQFFGPGTRLTVL.